This T cell receptor beta chain emerged from a study of blood T cell repertoires in COVID-19. Study information: Samples of COVID-19 (acute and convalescent) were obtained from the United States, Italy and Spain. T cells, B-cell-depleted T cells, or PBMCs supplied cDNA or gDNA.

V lost 7 bases and J lost 4, with 17 bases in between. The CDR3 runs 14 residues. The germline CDR1 and CDR2 sequences are SQVTM and ANQGSEA. Authors' processing steps: Amplification from reference gene primers served as the basis for estimated nucleated cell counts. Generated by immunoSEQ multiplex PCR, the TCRdb table keeps only in-frame clones and is missing some. V, J and clone size reflect that table, while D and trimming were determined from the DNA. The data contain approximately 120,000 clones, 70% to 90% of them singletons. The chain is built from TRBV29-1 and TRBJ2-1; D perhaps matches TRBD2 (6 bases). Sequenced sample: peripheral blood. The TCR sequence derives from a woman aged 45-65 years with acute or convalescent COVID-19. In DNA form, the CDR3 reads TGCAGCGGTTTAAGCGGGCGTAGATACAATGAGCAGTTCTTC. This codes for CSGLSGRRYNEQFF.